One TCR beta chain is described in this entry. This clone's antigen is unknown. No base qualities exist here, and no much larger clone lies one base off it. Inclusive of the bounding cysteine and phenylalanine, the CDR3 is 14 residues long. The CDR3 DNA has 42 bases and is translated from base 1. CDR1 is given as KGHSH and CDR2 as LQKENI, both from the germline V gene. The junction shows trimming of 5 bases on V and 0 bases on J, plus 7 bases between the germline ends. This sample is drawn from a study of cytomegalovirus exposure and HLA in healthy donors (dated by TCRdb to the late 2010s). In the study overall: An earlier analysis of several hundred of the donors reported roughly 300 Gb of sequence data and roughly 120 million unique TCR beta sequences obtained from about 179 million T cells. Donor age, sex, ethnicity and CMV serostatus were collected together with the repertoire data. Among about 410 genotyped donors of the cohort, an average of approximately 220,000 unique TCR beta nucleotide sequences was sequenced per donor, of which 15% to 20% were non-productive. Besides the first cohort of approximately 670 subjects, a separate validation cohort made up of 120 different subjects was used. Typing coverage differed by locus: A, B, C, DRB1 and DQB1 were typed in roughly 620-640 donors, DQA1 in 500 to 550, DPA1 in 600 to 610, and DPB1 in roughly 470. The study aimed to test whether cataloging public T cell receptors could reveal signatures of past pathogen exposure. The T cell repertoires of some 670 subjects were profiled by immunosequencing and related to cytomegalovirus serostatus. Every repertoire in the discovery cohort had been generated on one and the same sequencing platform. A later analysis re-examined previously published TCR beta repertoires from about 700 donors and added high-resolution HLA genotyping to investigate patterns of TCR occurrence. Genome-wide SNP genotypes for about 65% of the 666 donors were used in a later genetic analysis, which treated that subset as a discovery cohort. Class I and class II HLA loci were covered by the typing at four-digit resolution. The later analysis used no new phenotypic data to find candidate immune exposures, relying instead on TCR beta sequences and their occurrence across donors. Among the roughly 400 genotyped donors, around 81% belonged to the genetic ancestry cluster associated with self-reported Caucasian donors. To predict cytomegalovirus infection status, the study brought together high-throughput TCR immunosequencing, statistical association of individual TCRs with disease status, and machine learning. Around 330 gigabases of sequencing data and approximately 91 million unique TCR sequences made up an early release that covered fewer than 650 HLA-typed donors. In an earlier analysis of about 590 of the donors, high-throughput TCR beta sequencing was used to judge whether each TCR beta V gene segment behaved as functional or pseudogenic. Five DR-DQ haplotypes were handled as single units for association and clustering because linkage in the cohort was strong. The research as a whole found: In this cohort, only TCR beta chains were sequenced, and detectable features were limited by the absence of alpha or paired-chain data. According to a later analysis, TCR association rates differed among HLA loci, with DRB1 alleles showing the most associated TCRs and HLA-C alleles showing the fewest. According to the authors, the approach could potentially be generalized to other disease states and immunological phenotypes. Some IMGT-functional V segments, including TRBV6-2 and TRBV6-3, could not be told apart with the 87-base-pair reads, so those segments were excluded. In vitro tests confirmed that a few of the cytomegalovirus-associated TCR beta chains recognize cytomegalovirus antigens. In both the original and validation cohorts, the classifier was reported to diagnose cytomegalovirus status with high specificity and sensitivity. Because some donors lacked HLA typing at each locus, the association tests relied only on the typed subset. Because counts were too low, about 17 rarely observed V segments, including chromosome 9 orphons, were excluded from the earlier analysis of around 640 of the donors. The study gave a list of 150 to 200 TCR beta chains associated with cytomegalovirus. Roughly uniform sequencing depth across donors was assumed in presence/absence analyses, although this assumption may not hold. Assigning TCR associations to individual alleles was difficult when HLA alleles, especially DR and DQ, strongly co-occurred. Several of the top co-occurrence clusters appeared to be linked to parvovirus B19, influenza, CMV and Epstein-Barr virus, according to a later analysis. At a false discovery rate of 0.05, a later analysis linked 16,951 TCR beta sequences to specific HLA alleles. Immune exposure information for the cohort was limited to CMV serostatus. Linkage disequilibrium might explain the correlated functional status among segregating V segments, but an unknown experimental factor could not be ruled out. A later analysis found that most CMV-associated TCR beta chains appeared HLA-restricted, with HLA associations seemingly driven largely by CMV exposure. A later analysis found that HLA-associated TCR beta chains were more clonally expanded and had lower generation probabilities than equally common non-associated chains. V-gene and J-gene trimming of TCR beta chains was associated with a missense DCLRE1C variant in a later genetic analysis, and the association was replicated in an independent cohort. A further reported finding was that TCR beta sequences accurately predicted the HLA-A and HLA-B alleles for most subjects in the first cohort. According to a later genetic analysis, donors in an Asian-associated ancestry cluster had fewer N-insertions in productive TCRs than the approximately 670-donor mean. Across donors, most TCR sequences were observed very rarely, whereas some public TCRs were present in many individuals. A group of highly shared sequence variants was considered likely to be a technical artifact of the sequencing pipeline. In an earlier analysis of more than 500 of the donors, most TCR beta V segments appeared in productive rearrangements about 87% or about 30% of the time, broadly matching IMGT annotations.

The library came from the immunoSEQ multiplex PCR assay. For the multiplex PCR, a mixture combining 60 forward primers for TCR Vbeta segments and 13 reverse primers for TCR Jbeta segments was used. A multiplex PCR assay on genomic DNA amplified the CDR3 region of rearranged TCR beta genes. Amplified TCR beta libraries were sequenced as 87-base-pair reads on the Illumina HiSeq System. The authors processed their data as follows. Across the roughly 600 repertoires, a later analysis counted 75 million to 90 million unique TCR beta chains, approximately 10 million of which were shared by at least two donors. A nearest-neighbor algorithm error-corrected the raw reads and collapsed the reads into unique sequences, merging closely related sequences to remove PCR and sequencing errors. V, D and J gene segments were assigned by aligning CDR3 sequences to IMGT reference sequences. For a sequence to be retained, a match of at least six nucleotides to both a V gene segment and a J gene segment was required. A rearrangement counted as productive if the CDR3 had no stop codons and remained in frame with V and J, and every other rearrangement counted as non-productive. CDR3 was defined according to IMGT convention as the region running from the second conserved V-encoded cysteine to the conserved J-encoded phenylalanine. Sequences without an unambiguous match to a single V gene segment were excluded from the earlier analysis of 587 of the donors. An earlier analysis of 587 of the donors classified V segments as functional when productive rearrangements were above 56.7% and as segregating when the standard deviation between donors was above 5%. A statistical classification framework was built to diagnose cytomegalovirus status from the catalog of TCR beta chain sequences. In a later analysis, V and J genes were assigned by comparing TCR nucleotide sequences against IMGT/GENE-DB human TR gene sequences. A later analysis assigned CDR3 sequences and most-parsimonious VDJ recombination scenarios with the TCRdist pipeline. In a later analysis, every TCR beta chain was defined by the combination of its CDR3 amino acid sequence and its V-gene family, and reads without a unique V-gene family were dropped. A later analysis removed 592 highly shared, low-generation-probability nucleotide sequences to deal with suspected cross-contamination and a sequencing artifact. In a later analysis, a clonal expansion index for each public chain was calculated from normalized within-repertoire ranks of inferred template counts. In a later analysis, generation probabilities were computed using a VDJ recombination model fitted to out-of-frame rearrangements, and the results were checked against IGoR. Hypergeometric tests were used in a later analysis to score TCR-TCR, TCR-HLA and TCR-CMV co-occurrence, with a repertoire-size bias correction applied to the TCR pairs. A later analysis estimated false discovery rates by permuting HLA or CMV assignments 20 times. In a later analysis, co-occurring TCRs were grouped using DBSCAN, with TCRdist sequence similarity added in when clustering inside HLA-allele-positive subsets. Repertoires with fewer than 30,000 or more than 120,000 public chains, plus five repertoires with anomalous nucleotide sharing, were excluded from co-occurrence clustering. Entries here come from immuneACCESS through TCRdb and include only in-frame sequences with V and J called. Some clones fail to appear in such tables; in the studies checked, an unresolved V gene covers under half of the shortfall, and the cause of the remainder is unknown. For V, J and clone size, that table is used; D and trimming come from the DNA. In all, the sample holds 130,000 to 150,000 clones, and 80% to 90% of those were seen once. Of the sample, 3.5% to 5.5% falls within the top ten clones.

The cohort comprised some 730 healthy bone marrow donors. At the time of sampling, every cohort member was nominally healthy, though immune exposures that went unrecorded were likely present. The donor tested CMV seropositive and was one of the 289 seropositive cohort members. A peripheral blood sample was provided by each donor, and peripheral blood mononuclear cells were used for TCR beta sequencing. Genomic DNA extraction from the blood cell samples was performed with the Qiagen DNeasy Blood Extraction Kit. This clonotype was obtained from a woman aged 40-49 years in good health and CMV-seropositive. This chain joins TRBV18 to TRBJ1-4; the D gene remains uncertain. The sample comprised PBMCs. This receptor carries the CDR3 CASSDTATNEKLFF. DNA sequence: TGTGCCAGCTCAGACACCGCAACTAATGAAAAACTGTTTTTT.